What follows describes a single TCR beta chain. Its target is not known. These data originate in a study of cytomegalovirus exposure and HLA in healthy donors. Points from the study as a whole: A classifier reportedly called cytomegalovirus status with high sensitivity and specificity.

Primers for the PCR totalled 60 Vbeta and 13 Jbeta. Method: immunoSEQ multiplex PCR; TCRdb's copy keeps in-frame clones and lacks some. Of about 140,000 clones listed, 87% were seen once; the top ten hold less than 5.5%. The CDR3 has 14 amino acids. V gave up 10 bases and J gave up 0 bases, with 15 bases separating them. CDR1 and CDR2 (germline): SNHLY, FYNNEI. Sequenced: PBMCs. This sequence originates from a woman aged 25 to 39 in good health and CMV-seronegative. This rearrangement joins TRBV2 to TRBJ2-5; D might be TRBD2 (6 bases). CDR3 sequence (DNA): TGTGCCACCGAGACTAGGACCGACCAAGAGACCCAGTACTTC. Its translation: CATETRTDQETQYF.